A selection of T cell receptor beta chains follows, all from one sample in a study of cytomegalovirus exposure and HLA in healthy donors. Sequenced by immunoSEQ multiplex PCR; TCRdb stores in-frame clones only, minus some. The data hold some 150,000 clones, with just under 70% observed a single time. The sample consisted of PBMCs. The receptors shown here come from a man in his 60s in good health and CMV-seronegative. Each CDR3 is given with its conserved first and last residue. A D gene is named only where the DNA matches it firmly. Size is stated for part of the rows, as once, few or many counts, or as a class when the clone is expanded.

>TRBV7-3|TRBJ2-2|once|.
TGTGCCAGCAGCTTGTATAGTCCGAACACCGGGGAGCTGTTTTTT
CASSLYSPNTGELFF
>TRBV7-9|TRBJ1-1|.|TRBD1
TGTGCCAGCAGCCTCACAGGGGTGGTGAACACTGAAGCTTTCTTT
CASSLTGVVNTEAFF
>TRBV5-1|TRBJ1-1|few|TRBD1
TGCGCCAGCAGCTTGGGATTGACAGGGGGGGACACTGAAGCTTTCTTT
CASSLGLTGGDTEAFF
>TRBV5-1|TRBJ1-4|few|.
TGCGCCAGCAGCTTGCCGGCAGGGGTCGATGGAAAACTGTTTTTT
CASSLPAGVDGKLFF
>TRBV11-2|TRBJ2-7|.|.
TGTGCCAGCAGCTTAGTCTTCCACGAGCAGTACTTC
CASSLVFHEQYF
>TRBV28|TRBJ1-1|.|.
TGTGCCAGCAGCCCGGGACAATTGAACACTGAAGCTTTCTTT
CASSPGQLNTEAFF
>TRBV9|TRBJ1-5|few|.
TGTGCCAGCAGCGTAGGAGGGCACGGCAATCAGCCCCAGCATTTT
CASSVGGHGNQPQHF
>TRBV11-2|TRBJ2-3|few|.
TGTGCCAGCAGCTTAGATCTGGCAGCAGATACGCAGTATTTT
CASSLDLAADTQYF
>TRBV10-2|TRBJ1-6|.|TRBD1
TGCGCCAGCAGCGCCAGGGGGGAAGTTGGGTTAAATTCACCCCTCCACTTT
CASSARGEVGLNSPLHF
>TRBV11-2|TRBJ1-1|.|TRBD1
TGTGCCAGCAGTTTAGCCCAGACAGGGGGCGTGAATGAAGCTTTCTTT
CASSLAQTGGVNEAFF
>TRBV9|TRBJ1-1|.|.
TGTGCCAGCAGCGTAGCTCCCCAGGGGACAAACACTGAAGCTTTCTTT
CASSVAPQGTNTEAFF
>TRBV28|TRBJ2-1|.|TRBD2
TGTGCCAGCATGACTAGCGGGGCTTACAATGAGCAGTTCTTC
CASMTSGAYNEQFF
>TRBV27|TRBJ2-1|.|TRBD2
TGTGCCAGCAGTCCCCCGGGGGGGGAGCAGTTCTTC
CASSPPGGEQFF
>TRBV28|TRBJ2-2|.|TRBD1
TGTGCCAGCCAGACAGGGCCCACCGGGGAGCTGTTTTTT
CASQTGPTGELFF
>TRBV5-6|TRBJ1-5|.|.
TGTGCCAGCAGCTTGAAACAGGACCTCTATAGCAATCAGCCCCAGCATTTT
CASSLKQDLYSNQPQHF
>TRBV19|TRBJ2-7|.|.
TGTGCCAGTAGTATCAGTTCCTCCTCCTACGAGCAGTACTTC
CASSISSSSYEQYF
>TRBV6-1|TRBJ2-1|few|TRBD2
TGTGCCAGCAGTGTTTCTAGCGGGGGCTACAATGAGCAGTTCTTC
CASSVSSGGYNEQFF
>TRBV5-6|TRBJ2-7|.|TRBD2
TGTGCCAGCAGCTTTACGACTAGCGGGAGATTCCACGAGCAGTACTTC
CASSFTTSGRFHEQYF
>TRBV4-2|TRBJ2-3|.|TRBD2
TGTGCCAGCAGCCAAGATGGGGCTCTAGCGGGAGGGCCAGATACGCAGTATTTT
CASSQDGALAGGPDTQYF
>TRBV29-1|TRBJ1-1|few|TRBD1
TGCAGCGTTACCGGGCAGGGGGCTGAAGCTTTCTTT
CSVTGQGAEAFF
>TRBV7-8|TRBJ2-2|.|.
TGTGCCAACGGACTGATCACCGGGGAGCTGTTTTTT
CANGLITGELFF
>TRBV6-6|TRBJ2-7|.|TRBD1
TGTGCCAGCAGTGACTCTGGAAGGGGACAGCTCGAAGAGCAGTACTTC
CASSDSGRGQLEEQYF
>TRBV7-6|TRBJ2-7|.|.
TGTGCCAGCAGCTTAAAGGGGGCCTACGAGCAGTACTTC
CASSLKGAYEQYF
>TRBV28|TRBJ2-7|.|TRBD2
TGTGCCAGCAGTTCTTCCAGGACTAGCCGGTCCTACGAGCAGTACTTC
CASSSSRTSRSYEQYF
>TRBV2|TRBJ1-4|few|.
TGTGCCAGCAGTGAAGTCCGGGGGGGGAATGAAAAACTGTTTTTT
CASSEVRGGNEKLFF
>TRBV19|TRBJ2-6|.|.
TGTGCCATCGCAGACTCTGGGGCCAACGTCCTGACTTTC
CAIADSGANVLTF
>TRBV7-2|TRBJ1-1|.|.
TGTGCCAGCAGCTTAGCGTGGGCCCTGAACACTGAAGCTTTCTTT
CASSLAWALNTEAFF
>TRBV5-4|TRBJ1-2|.|TRBD1
TGTGCCAGCAGCTTGGGGGGCAGGGGGTTAGGTGGCTACACCTTC
CASSLGGRGLGGYTF
>TRBV28|TRBJ2-7|.|TRBD1
TGTGCCAGCAGGACAGGGGCGGACGAGCAGTACTTC
CASRTGADEQYF
>TRBV27|TRBJ2-7|.|TRBD2
TGTGCCAGCAGAGGACTAGCGGGATCCTACGAGCAGTACTTC
CASRGLAGSYEQYF
>TRBV19|TRBJ2-3|.|.
TGTGCCAGTAGTATTCAGAGGGCCGTAGATACGCAGTATTTT
CASSIQRAVDTQYF
>TRBV7-9|TRBJ1-2|.|.
TGTGCCAGCAGCCCATGGCAGGGGCTGGGCTATGGCTACACCTTC
CASSPWQGLGYGYTF
>TRBV7-6|TRBJ1-4|.|.
TGTGCCAGCAGCTCCCTCCGGGGTGTTAATGAAAAACTGTTTTTT
CASSSLRGVNEKLFF
>TRBV27|TRBJ2-7|few|TRBD2
TGTGCCAGCAGTCCTCGGACTAGCGGGAGAAACGAGCAGTACTTC
CASSPRTSGRNEQYF
>TRBV28|TRBJ1-4|once|.
TGTGCCAGCAGTTTAGTTATGACAACAACTAATGAAAAACTGTTTTTT
CASSLVMTTTNEKLFF
>TRBV9|TRBJ2-6|.|.
TGTGCCAGCAGCGTTGGTCTTACGGGAGCAACCTCTGGGGCCAACGTCCTGACTTTC
CASSVGLTGATSGANVLTF
>TRBV7-2|TRBJ2-1|once|TRBD1
TGTGCCAGCAGCTTCCGACAGGGTCACAATGAGCAGTTCTTC
CASSFRQGHNEQFF
>TRBV13|TRBJ1-4|.|.
TGTGCCAGCAGCCCACGGGCAACTAATGAAAAACTGTTTTTT
CASSPRATNEKLFF
>TRBV15|TRBJ1-4|.|.
TGTGCCACCAGCAGCTACAGGGCAACTAATGAAAAACTGTTTTTT
CATSSYRATNEKLFF
>TRBV5-4|TRBJ1-1|.|TRBD1
TGTGCCAGCAGCTTGCCTCGACAGGGCCCCCAAGCTTTCTTT
CASSLPRQGPQAFF
>TRBV28|TRBJ2-6|.|.
TGTGCCAGCGGCTCTCCGGGCTCTGGGGCCAACGTCCTGACTTTC
CASGSPGSGANVLTF
>TRBV29-1|TRBJ2-1|.|TRBD2
TGCAGCGGTGGACTAGCGGAATACAATGAGCAGTTCTTC
CSGGLAEYNEQFF
>TRBV30|TRBJ1-6|.|TRBD1
TGTGCCTGGAGAGGGGGCCGAAATTCACCCCTCCACTTT
CAWRGGRNSPLHF
>TRBV27|TRBJ2-5|.|TRBD2
TGTGCCAGCAGTCTCTCCGGGACTAGCGGGAGTATTGATGAGACCCAGTACTTC
CASSLSGTSGSIDETQYF
>TRBV18|TRBJ1-5|.|.
TGTGCCAGCTCACCAGGGGGGGATAGCAATCAGCCCCAGCATTTT
CASSPGGDSNQPQHF
>TRBV5-1|TRBJ2-7|.|.
TGCGCCAGCAGACGATCCTACGAGCAGTACTTC
CASRRSYEQYF
>TRBV7-9|TRBJ2-1|.|.
TGTGCCAGCAGCCCACCCCTCCGGTACAATGAGCAGTTCTTC
CASSPPLRYNEQFF
>TRBV2|TRBJ2-7|once|.
TGTGCCAGTACACAGGTACGGAACGAGCAGTACTTC
CASTQVRNEQYF
>TRBV18|TRBJ1-1|few|TRBD1
TGTGCCAGCTCCGGGACAGGTCTAAAGAACACTGAAGCTTTCTTT
CASSGTGLKNTEAFF
>TRBV7-2|TRBJ1-5|once|TRBD1
TGTGCCAGCAGCTTAAACCAGGGGGAAGGACTATATCAGCCCCAGCATTTT
CASSLNQGEGLYQPQHF
>TRBV9|TRBJ2-7|.|TRBD1
TGTGCCAGCAGCGTAGGGGACAGGTTCTACGAGCAGTACTTC
CASSVGDRFYEQYF
>TRBV6-1|TRBJ2-1|.|.
TGTGCCAGCAGTGAAAGTAGGGACTCCAATGAGCAGTTCTTC
CASSESRDSNEQFF
>TRBV5-4|TRBJ2-3|.|TRBD2
TGTGCCAGCAACCCAGCGGGATCCGATACGCAGTATTTT
CASNPAGSDTQYF
>TRBV4-3|TRBJ1-1|.|TRBD1
TGCGCCAGCAGCCAAGACCGACAGGGTTTCACTGAAGCTTTCTTT
CASSQDRQGFTEAFF
>TRBV4-2|TRBJ2-1|.|.
TGTGCCAGCAGCCCCTTAGGGGTAGGTAGCAATGAGCAGTTCTTC
CASSPLGVGSNEQFF
>TRBV28|TRBJ1-5|.|.
TGTGCCAGCAGTCCCATAGGGGGGGGTTTGCAGCCCCAGCATTTT
CASSPIGGGLQPQHF
>TRBV5-1|TRBJ2-5|.|TRBD1
TGCGCCAGCAGCTTGGCTACAGGGGGAGCGGAGACCCAGTACTTC
CASSLATGGAETQYF